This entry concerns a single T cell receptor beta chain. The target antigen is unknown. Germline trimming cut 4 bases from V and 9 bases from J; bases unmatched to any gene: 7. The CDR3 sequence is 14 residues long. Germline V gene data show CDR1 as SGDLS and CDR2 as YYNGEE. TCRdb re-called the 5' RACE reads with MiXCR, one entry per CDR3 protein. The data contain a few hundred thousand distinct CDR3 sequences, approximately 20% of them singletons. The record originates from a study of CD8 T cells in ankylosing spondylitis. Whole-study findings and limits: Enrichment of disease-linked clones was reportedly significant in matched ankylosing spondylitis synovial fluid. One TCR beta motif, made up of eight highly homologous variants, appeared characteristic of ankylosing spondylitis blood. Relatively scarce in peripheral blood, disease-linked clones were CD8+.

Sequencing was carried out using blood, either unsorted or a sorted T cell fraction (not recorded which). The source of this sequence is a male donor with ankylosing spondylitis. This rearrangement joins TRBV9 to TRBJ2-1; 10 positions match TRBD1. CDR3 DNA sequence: TGTGCCAGCAGCCAAAGACAGGGGGCCATTGAGCAGTTCTTC. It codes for CASSQRQGAIEQFF.